This T cell receptor (beta chain) was sequenced during a study of PD-1 blockade in classical Hodgkin lymphoma. The wider study: It was nivolumab at 3 mg/kg, given intravenously every 2 weeks, that patients received.

This clone was recorded a few times. CDR1 is LNHDA, CDR2 SQIVND, per germline (reference sequence). The CDR3 extends over 14 amino acids. Between the trimmed V and J ends, which lost 3 bases and 5 bases, there was a span of 11 bases. Every patient experienced relapse after autologous stem cell transplantation, and brentuximab vedotin exposure varied. Sequencing used immunoSEQ multiplex PCR; TCRdb keeps in-frame clones, though not all of them. The sample includes approximately 52,000 clones, just under 75% seen only once; the top ten take roughly 16%. The gene calls are TRBV19 and TRBJ2-1; tentative D call: TRBD1 (6 bases). The receptor's source is a human donor with classical Hodgkin lymphoma. The starting material was peripheral blood mononuclear cells (PBMCs), obtained before the second cycle of nivolumab. CDR3: CASSIPGDHNEQFF. DNA of the CDR3: TGTGCCAGTAGTATTCCAGGGGATCACAATGAGCAGTTCTTC.